Sequencing of this T cell receptor beta chain was carried out in a study of blood T cell repertoires in COVID-19. The overall study: Sources were T cells, B-cell-depleted T cells, or PBMCs; the material itself was cDNA or gDNA.

V gave up 4 bases and J gave up 2 bases; unmatched junction bases: 13. Germline CDR1 and CDR2: SGHRS and YFSETQ. This CDR3 is 18 amino acids long. Method: immunoSEQ multiplex PCR; TCRdb's copy keeps in-frame clones and lacks some. Of 200,000 to 250,000 clones listed, 85% to 90% are singletons. The sequence came from a man aged 50-59 years who had been exposed to COVID-19. The V gene is TRBV5-1, the J gene TRBJ1-3, with 9 positions matching TRBD1. The sample consisted of PBMCs or T cells enriched from blood (not recorded which). CDR3 sequence (DNA): TGCGCCAGCAGCCTCGGGACAGGGCTCCTGAGGGCTGGAAACACCATATATTTT. Amino acids: CASSLGTGLLRAGNTIYF. Full variable domain (missing parts from reference TRBV5-1 and TRBJ1-3): KAGVTQTPRYLIKTRGQQVTLSCSPISGHRSVSWYQQTPGQGLQFLFEYFSETQRNKGNFPGRFSGRQFSNSRSEMNVSTLELGDSALYLCASSLGTGLLRAGNTIYFGEGSWLTVV.